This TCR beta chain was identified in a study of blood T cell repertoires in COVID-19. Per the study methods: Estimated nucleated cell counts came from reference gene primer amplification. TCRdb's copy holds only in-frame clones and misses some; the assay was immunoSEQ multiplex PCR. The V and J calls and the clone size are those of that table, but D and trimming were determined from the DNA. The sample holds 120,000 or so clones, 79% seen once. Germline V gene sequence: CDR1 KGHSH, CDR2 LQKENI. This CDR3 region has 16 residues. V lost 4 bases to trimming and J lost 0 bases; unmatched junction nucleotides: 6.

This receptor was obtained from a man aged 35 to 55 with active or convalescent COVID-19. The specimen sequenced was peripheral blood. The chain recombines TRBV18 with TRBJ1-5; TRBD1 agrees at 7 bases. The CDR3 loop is CASSQGAMDSNQPQHF. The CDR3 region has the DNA TGTGCCAGCTCACAGGGGGCTATGGATAGCAATCAGCCCCAGCATTTT.